These T cell receptor beta chains were read from a single sample in a study of human T cells and chemical hapten exposure. TCRdb fed the RACE reads into MiXCR, producing one record per CDR3 protein. The sample yields about 89,000 distinct CDR3 sequences, 10% to 14% seen once. Sequencing was performed on whole blood, taken in connection with sensitization to the hapten diphenylcyclopropenone (DPC). The source of these receptors is a woman in her fifties or sixties with alopecia areata. Some clones in this sample may be carry-over from other donors' samples. Each CDR3 is given with its conserved first and last residue. The D gene is left open where the match is weak. Part of the rows lack a size; the others show once, few, many or a class for expanded clones.

len,v_gene,abundance,j_gene,d_gene,CDR3aa,CDR3nt
14,TRBV5-1,.,TRBJ1-4,.,CASRGYLGNEKLFF,TGCGCCAGCAGGGGGTATTTGGGTAATGAAAAACTGTTTTTT
14,TRBV14,many,TRBJ1-6,.,CASSPFIPGSPLHF,TGTGCCAGCAGCCCCTTTATCCCGGGATCACCCCTCCACTTT
12,TRBV5-1,.,TRBJ1-2,.,CASSLPGTGYTF,TGCGCCAGCAGCTTGCCAGGGACTGGCTACACCTTC
14,TRBV5-3,many,TRBJ1-5,.,CARQIQGSNQPQHF,TGTGCCAGGCAAATCCAGGGAAGCAATCAGCCCCAGCATTTT
13,TRBV12-3/TRBV12-4,.,TRBJ1-2,.,CASTEGQGYGYTF,TGTGCCAGCACCGAGGGGCAGGGTTATGGCTACACCTTC
15,TRBV6-5,many,TRBJ2-7,.,CASSYGSGNPSEQYF,TGTGCCAGCAGTTACGGGTCAGGGAACCCTTCTGAGCAGTACTTC
13,TRBV2,few,TRBJ1-1,.,CASSKQENTEAFF,TGTGCCAGCAGCAAACAGGAGAACACTGAAGCTTTCTTT
15,TRBV3-1,many,TRBJ2-7,TRBD1,CASSQEDRVIIEQYF,TGTGCCAGCAGCCAAGAGGACAGGGTGATCATCGAGCAGTACTTC
13,TRBV20-1,many,TRBJ1-5,TRBD1,CSARQGVNQPQHF,TGCAGTGCTAGACAGGGGGTCAATCAGCCCCAGCATTTT
14,TRBV2,few,TRBJ2-7,.,CASSESGGTYEQYF,TGTGCCAGCAGTGAAAGTGGGGGAACCTACGAGCAGTACTTC
17,TRBV4-1,few,TRBJ1-2,.,CASSPPGQGVLFYGYTF,TGCGCCAGCAGCCCGCCTGGGCAGGGTGTTCTCTTTTATGGCTACACCTTC
15,TRBV6-5,few,TRBJ1-1,.,CASSYSWRGDTEAFF,TGTGCCAGCAGTTACTCATGGAGGGGGGACACTGAAGCTTTCTTT
15,TRBV11-2,many,TRBJ2-3,TRBD2,CASREVLAGGDTQYF,TGTGCCAGCAGGGAAGTACTAGCGGGGGGAGATACGCAGTATTTT
13,TRBV7-3,few,TRBJ1-2,.,CASSFTGSLDYTF,TGTGCCAGCAGTTTCACAGGTTCTTTAGACTACACCTTC
16,TRBV14,.,TRBJ2-1,TRBD1,CASSPNRDRLINEQFF,TGTGCCAGCAGTCCCAATCGGGACAGGTTGATCAATGAGCAGTTCTTC
14,TRBV7-3,many,TRBJ2-1,.,CASSFLGSYNEQFF,TGTGCCAGCAGCTTTTTGGGATCCTACAATGAGCAGTTCTTC
14,TRBV7-8,many,TRBJ2-7,.,CASSLVLGAYEQYF,TGTGCCAGCAGCTTAGTGCTGGGGGCCTACGAGCAGTACTTC
16,TRBV27,few,TRBJ1-3,TRBD1,CASRTTGNSAGNTIYF,TGTGCCAGCAGGACGACAGGGAATAGCGCTGGAAACACCATATATTTT
14,TRBV9,many,TRBJ1-2,TRBD1,CASSVDGTVYGYTF,TGTGCCAGCAGCGTAGATGGGACAGTCTATGGCTACACCTTC
14,TRBV6-5,few,TRBJ2-2,.,CASSSELGRGELFF,TGTGCCAGCAGTTCCGAGTTAGGTCGGGGGGAGCTGTTTTTT
15,TRBV6-1,many,TRBJ1-5,TRBD1,CASSPRDRGYQPQHF,TGTGCCAGCAGTCCTAGAGACAGGGGTTATCAGCCCCAGCATTTT
11,TRBV29-1,few,TRBJ1-1,.,CSVEDVKQAFF,TGCAGCGTTGAGGATGTAAAACAAGCTTTCTTT